These 3 T cell receptor beta chains came from one sample sequenced in a study of T-cell memory formation after mild COVID-19. TCRdb redid the calling of the 5' RACE reads with MiXCR, one entry per CDR3 protein. The sample has roughly 110,000 distinct CDR3 sequences; roughly an eighth are singletons. The sample consisted of PBMCs or a T cell subset sorted from them (not recorded which). Source of these receptors: an adult woman who had mild COVID-19 (a few samples of this study predate the infection). Cell type and time point are not known.

The V and J genes are TRBV7-9 and TRBJ2-1; D not resolved. V was trimmed by 5 bases and J by 5 bases, leaving 16 bases between them. The CDR3 extends over 15 amino acids. CDR1 is SEHNR, CDR2 FQNEAQ, per germline (reference sequence). Here the CDR3 reads CASSPIRLSHNEQFF. The CDR3 bases are TGTGCCAGCAGCCCCATTCGGCTATCCCACAATGAGCAGTTCTTC.

This clonotype was detected only a few times. This chain uses TRBV29-1 with TRBJ2-1; 13 bases align to TRBD2. The CDR3 length is 14 residues. The V gene end was trimmed by 6 bases and the J gene end by 9 bases; junction bases not matched to a gene: 8. Germline-derived CDR1 and CDR2 are SQVTM and ANQGSEA. CDR3 sequence (DNA): TGCAGCGTCCGACTAGCGGGAGGTTATCGTGAGCAGTTCTTC. It translates to CSVRLAGGYREQFF.

Only a few counts were recorded for this clonotype. DNA of the CDR3: TGTGCCAGCAGTACAACCCTAGGGTATACGGATACGCAGTATTTT. It encodes CASSTTLGYTDTQYF. The chain links TRBV6-5 to TRBJ2-3, with D uncertain. V was shortened by 5 bases and J by 6 bases, with 18 bases between the two germline ends. Germline assignment: CDR1 MNHEY and CDR2 SVGAGI. The CDR3 contains 15 residues.